These T cell receptor beta chains were read from a single sample in a study of blood T cell repertoires in COVID-19. The data were produced by immunoSEQ multiplex PCR, yet TCRdb's version contains in-frame clones alone and is incomplete. Among 340,000 or so clones listed, roughly 84% were seen once. Sequencing was performed on peripheral blood. Receptors were obtained from a man aged 50 to 60 with active or convalescent COVID-19. Each CDR3 is given with its conserved first and last residue. A D gene is named only where the DNA matches it firmly. Clone size appears in some rows only: once, few, many, or a class for an expanded clone.

CDR3aa,CDR3nt,len,abundance,j_gene,v_gene,d_gene
CAIQGKSSEPSTDTQYF,TGTGCCATCCAGGGAAAATCTAGCGAACCTAGCACAGATACGCAGTATTTT,17,once,TRBJ2-3,TRBV10-3,NA
CASSKSVRGTAVQDTQYF,TGTGCCAGCAGCAAATCAGTACGCGGGACAGCGGTCCAGGATACGCAGTATTTT,18,once,TRBJ2-3,TRBV21-1,NA
CASSSTTNSPLHF,TGTGCCAGCAGCTCGACAACCAATTCACCCCTCCACTTT,13,few,TRBJ1-6,TRBV7-2,NA
CASSLGRGSRGEKLFF,TGCGCCAGCAGCTTAGGTCGAGGGTCCAGAGGCGAAAAACTGTTTTTT,16,NA,TRBJ1-4,TRBV5-1,NA
CASSAGGVAENIQYF,TGTGCCAGCAGCGCCGGCGGAGTAGCGGAAAACATTCAGTACTTC,15,NA,TRBJ2-4,TRBV9,NA
CASRQGNYGYTF,TGTGCCAGCAGGCAGGGGAACTATGGCTACACCTTC,12,NA,TRBJ1-2,TRBV6-5,NA
CASSPGATYEQYF,TGTGCCAGCTCACCAGGGGCTACCTACGAGCAGTACTTC,13,NA,TRBJ2-7,TRBV18,NA
CASSQIGGPQHF,TGTGCCAGCAGCCAAATAGGAGGGCCCCAGCATTTT,12,NA,TRBJ1-5,TRBV3-1/TRBV3-2,NA
CAWSVGGVSPLHF,TGTGCCTGGAGTGTAGGGGGGGTTTCACCCCTCCACTTT,13,NA,TRBJ1-6,TRBV30,NA
CTSSQDFPGPLYEQYF,TGCACCAGCAGCCAAGACTTCCCCGGTCCCCTCTACGAGCAGTACTTC,16,NA,TRBJ2-7,TRBV1,NA
CASSAGNYQPQHF,TGCGCCAGCAGTGCCGGTAATTATCAGCCCCAGCATTTT,13,NA,TRBJ1-5,TRBV10-2,NA
CASSSGGTNYGYTF,TGTGCCAGCAGTTCAGGGGGTACTAACTATGGCTACACCTTC,14,NA,TRBJ1-2,TRBV27,TRBD1
CASSLGTVLNEKLFF,TGCGCCAGCAGCTTGGGGACAGTTCTTAATGAAAAACTGTTTTTT,15,NA,TRBJ1-4,TRBV5-1,NA
CASSSQEIGEKLFF,TGTGCCAGCAGCTCCCAGGAAATTGGTGAAAAACTGTTTTTT,14,NA,TRBJ1-4,TRBV11-1,NA
CASSGSGSGSYNEQFF,TGTGCCAGCAGCGGTAGCGGTTCGGGCTCCTACAATGAGCAGTTCTTC,16,once,TRBJ2-1,TRBV9,NA
CASRASDSYGYTF,TGTGCCAGCAGGGCATCTGACAGCTATGGCTACACCTTC,13,once,TRBJ1-2,TRBV12-3/TRBV12-4,NA
CASSLGDRGNSPLHF,TGTGCCAGCAGCTTAGGGGACAGGGGCAATTCACCCCTCCACTTT,15,NA,TRBJ1-6,TRBV7-9,TRBD1
CASRKQSSYEQYF,TGTGCCAGCAGGAAACAGAGCTCCTACGAGCAGTACTTC,13,NA,TRBJ2-7,TRBV6-5,NA
CASSLSHDSNSPLHF,TGTGCCAGCAGTTTATCCCACGACAGTAATTCACCCCTCCACTTT,15,NA,TRBJ1-6,TRBV27,NA
CASSLGTETYEQYF,TGTGCCAGCAGCTTAGGGACAGAGACCTACGAGCAGTACTTC,14,NA,TRBJ2-7,TRBV11-2,NA
CASSFQGESYEQYF,TGTGCCAGCAGCTTTCAGGGGGAATCCTACGAGCAGTACTTC,14,NA,TRBJ2-7,TRBV5-5,TRBD1
CAAVWGGETQYF,TGTGCCGCAGTCTGGGGAGGAGAGACCCAGTACTTC,12,NA,TRBJ2-5,TRBV5-8,NA
CASSLSQAEVAFF,TGTGCCAGCAGTTTAAGTCAGGCGGAGGTCGCTTTCTTT,13,NA,TRBJ1-1,TRBV12-3/TRBV12-4,NA
CASRLQNGYNEQFF,TGTGCCAGCAGACTTCAAAACGGTTACAATGAGCAGTTCTTC,14,NA,TRBJ2-1,TRBV6-5,NA
CASSSSSGYSYNEQFF,TGTGCCAGCAGCTCCTCTAGCGGTTACTCCTACAATGAGCAGTTCTTC,16,NA,TRBJ2-1,TRBV7-2,TRBD2
CASSESRLAGGEQFF,TGTGCCAGCAGTGAAAGCAGGCTAGCGGGGGGTGAGCAGTTCTTC,15,NA,TRBJ2-1,TRBV2,TRBD2
CASSLDRGGNGYTF,TGTGCCAGCAGCTTAGACCGGGGCGGGAATGGCTACACCTTC,14,NA,TRBJ1-2,TRBV11-3,NA
CASSPRSTRGPSYEQYF,TGTGCCAGCTCACCACGGTCCACGCGGGGGCCCTCCTACGAGCAGTACTTC,17,NA,TRBJ2-7,TRBV18,NA
CASSFGRWDSSTYGYTF,TGTGCCAGCAGTTTTGGGCGCTGGGACTCCTCGACATATGGCTACACCTTC,17,once,TRBJ1-2,TRBV28,NA
CASSRTGSDTEAFF,TGCGCCAGCAGCCGGACAGGAAGTGACACTGAAGCTTTCTTT,14,NA,TRBJ1-1,TRBV5-1,TRBD1
CASSFSRDYGYTF,TGTGCCAGCAGCTTTAGCAGGGACTATGGCTACACCTTC,13,NA,TRBJ1-2,TRBV5-4,NA
CASSQDSFGREAFF,TGTGCCAGCAGCCAAGACTCCTTCGGTCGTGAAGCTTTCTTT,14,NA,TRBJ1-1,TRBV4-2,NA
CASSSLAGGSTDTQYF,TGTGCCAGCAGCTCCTTAGCGGGGGGAAGCACAGATACGCAGTATTTT,16,once,TRBJ2-3,TRBV7-9,TRBD2
CASSQDHRGGNTEAFF,TGCGCCAGCAGCCAGGACCACAGGGGTGGAAACACTGAAGCTTTCTTT,16,once,TRBJ1-1,TRBV4-3,TRBD1
CASSAYSGTQYF,TGTGCCAGCAGTGCATACTCGGGGACCCAGTACTTC,12,NA,TRBJ2-5,TRBV27,NA
CAWSSRRDSRSGNTIYF,TGTGCCTGGAGCAGTCGGAGGGACAGCCGGTCGGGAAACACCATATATTTT,17,NA,TRBJ1-3,TRBV30,TRBD1
CASSISGAVNIQYF,TGTGCCAGTAGTATCTCAGGGGCGGTAAACATTCAGTACTTC,14,NA,TRBJ2-4,TRBV19,NA
CASTERRDSFYEQYF,TGTGCCAGCACCGAACGGCGGGACTCATTCTACGAGCAGTACTTC,15,NA,TRBJ2-7,TRBV28,NA
CASSEARIYGYTF,TGTGCCAGCAGTGAAGCGAGGATCTATGGCTACACCTTC,13,NA,TRBJ1-2,TRBV2,NA
CASSSTGTGYEKLFF,TGTGCCAGCTCATCAACCGGGACAGGGTATGAAAAACTGTTTTTT,15,NA,TRBJ1-4,TRBV18,TRBD1
CASSIGTSGREWNEQFF,TGTGCCAGTAGCATCGGGACTAGCGGGAGAGAGTGGAATGAGCAGTTCTTC,17,NA,TRBJ2-1,TRBV19,TRBD2
CALRGRGRTEAFF,TGTGCCCTTCGGGGTCGTGGGAGGACTGAAGCTTTCTTT,13,NA,TRBJ1-1,TRBV19,NA
CASSRQGGEGYTF,TGTGCCAGCAGTCGTCAAGGGGGGGAGGGCTACACCTTC,13,NA,TRBJ1-2,TRBV12-3/TRBV12-4,NA
CASSRTPLQGNTIYF,TGCGCCAGCAGTCGTACACCTTTACAAGGAAACACCATATATTTT,15,NA,TRBJ1-3,TRBV4-1,NA